This is a list of T cell receptor beta chains from one sample in a study of control samples from healthy donors and cancer patients. Sequenced by immunoSEQ multiplex PCR; TCRdb stores in-frame clones only, minus some. This table holds 63,000 or so clones, approximately 84% found once. Sequencing was carried out using blood. Source of these receptors: a man aged 50-59 years in good health. Each CDR3 is given with its conserved first and last residue. Each record gives: V gene, clone size, J gene, D gene, CDR3 DNA, CDR3 protein. The D gene is left open where the match is weak. Rows give clone size only sometimes, using once, few, many, or a class for an expanded clone.

v_call: TRBV9; clone_size: -; j_call: TRBJ2-3; d_call: TRBD2; cdr3_nt: TGTGCCAGCAGCGTAGCTGGGAGCGGGGGACTCACAGATACGCAGTATTTT; cdr3_aa: CASSVAGSGGLTDTQYF
v_call: TRBV24-1; clone_size: -; j_call: TRBJ1-1; d_call: -; cdr3_nt: TGTGCCACCAGTGACGACAGAACTGAAGCTTTCTTT; cdr3_aa: CATSDDRTEAFF
v_call: TRBV27; clone_size: few; j_call: TRBJ2-7; d_call: TRBD2; cdr3_nt: TGTGCCAGCAGTTTAAGGTGGTCGGGAGCGGGAGGCTACGAGCAGTACTTC; cdr3_aa: CASSLRWSGAGGYEQYF
v_call: TRBV19; clone_size: -; j_call: TRBJ1-3; d_call: TRBD1; cdr3_nt: TGTGCCAGTAGCGGACAGGGGATAGGAAACACCATATATTTT; cdr3_aa: CASSGQGIGNTIYF
v_call: TRBV2; clone_size: -; j_call: TRBJ1-3; d_call: TRBD1; cdr3_nt: TGTGCCAGCTCAGGGGGTGTGAGAGGAAACACCATATATTTT; cdr3_aa: CASSGGVRGNTIYF
v_call: TRBV27; clone_size: -; j_call: TRBJ2-7; d_call: TRBD2; cdr3_nt: TGTGCCAGCAGTTCTCAGACTAGCGGGATTTTCTACGAGCAGTACTTC; cdr3_aa: CASSSQTSGIFYEQYF
v_call: TRBV9; clone_size: -; j_call: TRBJ2-1; d_call: -; cdr3_nt: TGTGCCAGCAGCGTAGCTACCCGGACTACCGACAATGAGCAGTTCTTC; cdr3_aa: CASSVATRTTDNEQFF
v_call: TRBV10-2; clone_size: -; j_call: TRBJ1-1; d_call: -; cdr3_nt: TGCGCCAGCAGTGAGTCGATAGGGGCAGCAGCTTTCTTT; cdr3_aa: CASSESIGAAAFF
v_call: TRBV7-3; clone_size: -; j_call: TRBJ2-5; d_call: -; cdr3_nt: TGTGCCAGCAGCCCCCATCCGGGATCCCAAGAGACCCAGTACTTC; cdr3_aa: CASSPHPGSQETQYF
v_call: TRBV27; clone_size: once; j_call: TRBJ1-1; d_call: TRBD1; cdr3_nt: TGTGCCAGCTGGAAGCAGACAGGGGGCTGGGTCACTGAAGCTTTCTTT; cdr3_aa: CASWKQTGGWVTEAFF
v_call: TRBV24-1; clone_size: -; j_call: TRBJ1-1; d_call: -; cdr3_nt: TGTGCCACCAGTTGGGACGGAGAAGCTTTCTTT; cdr3_aa: CATSWDGEAFF
v_call: TRBV30; clone_size: once; j_call: TRBJ2-6; d_call: TRBD1; cdr3_nt: TGTGCCTGGAGCCAGGACAGGGTGGGATCTGGGGCCAACGTCCTGACTTTC; cdr3_aa: CAWSQDRVGSGANVLTF
v_call: TRBV5-4; clone_size: -; j_call: TRBJ2-7; d_call: TRBD1; cdr3_nt: TGTGCCAGCAGCTTGGGACAGGGGTCTTGGGAGCAGTACTTC; cdr3_aa: CASSLGQGSWEQYF
v_call: TRBV9; clone_size: -; j_call: TRBJ1-6; d_call: TRBD1; cdr3_nt: TGTGCCAGCAGTGACAGGGGGAATTCACCCCTCCACTTT; cdr3_aa: CASSDRGNSPLHF
v_call: TRBV6-5; clone_size: -; j_call: TRBJ1-5; d_call: -; cdr3_nt: TGTGCCAGCAGCCCGGGACTCCGCAATCAGCCCCAGCATTTT; cdr3_aa: CASSPGLRNQPQHF
v_call: TRBV15; clone_size: -; j_call: TRBJ2-3; d_call: -; cdr3_nt: TGTGCCACCAGCAGAGTCTCGGGTAGGAGGAGTACGCAGTATTTT; cdr3_aa: CATSRVSGRRSTQYF
v_call: TRBV7-7; clone_size: -; j_call: TRBJ2-1; d_call: -; cdr3_nt: TGTGCCAGCAGCTTAGTGATGGAGGGGCCACACTACAATGAGCAGTTCTTC; cdr3_aa: CASSLVMEGPHYNEQFF
v_call: TRBV10-1; clone_size: -; j_call: TRBJ2-1; d_call: -; cdr3_nt: TGCGCCAGCAGTGAGACTAGGGCAGGGCAGTTCTTC; cdr3_aa: CASSETRAGQFF
v_call: TRBV4-2; clone_size: once; j_call: TRBJ2-3; d_call: -; cdr3_nt: TGTGCCAGCAGCCAAGATGCAACAGGGACTCAAGATACGCAGTATTTT; cdr3_aa: CASSQDATGTQDTQYF
v_call: TRBV5-1; clone_size: -; j_call: TRBJ1-6; d_call: -; cdr3_nt: TGCGCCAGCAGCTTGGTTGGTCGAAGCTCCTATAATTCACCCCTCCACTTT; cdr3_aa: CASSLVGRSSYNSPLHF
v_call: TRBV14; clone_size: -; j_call: TRBJ1-4; d_call: -; cdr3_nt: TGTGCCAGCAGCCAAGATCGGCCCGGGGTTTCCCACACAACTAATGAAAAACTGTTTTTT; cdr3_aa: CASSQDRPGVSHTTNEKLFF